Listed below are T cell receptor beta chains from one sample, sequenced in a study of CD8+ T cells in alopecia areata. Libraries were prepared by immunoSEQ multiplex PCR; TCRdb keeps only in-frame clonotypes and omits some of them. Here the sample spans 120,000 or so clones, 40% to 55% being singletons. Source material: NKG2D-low CD8+ T cells sorted from blood. These receptors were taken from a human donor with alopecia areata. The CDR3 runs from the conserved cysteine through the conserved F or W. The D gene is left open where the match is weak. Clone size appears in some rows only: once, few, many, or a class for an expanded clone.

j_call: TRBJ2-5
clone_size: -
d_call: -
v_call: TRBV6-5
cdr3_aa: CASSYSQETQYF
cdr3_nt: TGTGCCAGCAGTTACTCGCAAGAGACCCAGTACTTC

j_call: TRBJ2-6
clone_size: few
d_call: -
v_call: TRBV7-9
cdr3_aa: CASSSRVPGANVLTF
cdr3_nt: TGTGCCAGCAGCTCCAGGGTCCCTGGGGCCAACGTCCTGACTTTC

j_call: TRBJ2-7
clone_size: -
d_call: -
v_call: TRBV1
cdr3_aa: CTSSQEARRGAGTTQYF
cdr3_nt: TGCACCAGCAGCCAAGAAGCCCGGCGGGGGGCGGGGACAACCCAGTACTTC

j_call: TRBJ1-1
clone_size: few
d_call: -
v_call: TRBV23-1
cdr3_aa: CASSQSTNTEAFF
cdr3_nt: TGCGCCAGCAGTCAATCGACTAACACTGAAGCTTTCTTT

j_call: TRBJ2-7
clone_size: few
d_call: -
v_call: TRBV29-1
cdr3_aa: CSVKVSGYEQYF
cdr3_nt: TGCAGCGTTAAGGTATCGGGTTACGAGCAGTACTTC

j_call: TRBJ2-3
clone_size: -
d_call: TRBD2
v_call: TRBV6-5
cdr3_aa: CASRRRAGGTDTQYF
cdr3_nt: TGTGCCAGCAGAAGGCGGGCGGGAGGCACAGATACGCAGTATTTT

j_call: TRBJ2-1
clone_size: medium-sized
d_call: -
v_call: TRBV4-1
cdr3_aa: CASSQSGLQEPYNEQFF
cdr3_nt: TGCGCCAGCAGCCAATCGGGGCTTCAAGAACCTTACAATGAGCAGTTCTTC

j_call: TRBJ2-7
clone_size: few
d_call: -
v_call: TRBV7-2
cdr3_aa: CASSPRALEQYF
cdr3_nt: TGTGCCAGCAGCCCCCGGGCCCTCGAGCAGTACTTC

j_call: TRBJ2-5
clone_size: -
d_call: -
v_call: TRBV13
cdr3_aa: CASSNTGTQYF
cdr3_nt: TGTGCCAGCAGCAACACAGGCACCCAGTACTTC

j_call: TRBJ2-7
clone_size: few
d_call: -
v_call: TRBV18
cdr3_aa: CASSEEFHRDEQYF
cdr3_nt: TGTGCCAGCTCAGAGGAGTTTCACAGGGACGAGCAGTACTTC

j_call: TRBJ2-7
clone_size: few
d_call: TRBD2
v_call: TRBV29-1
cdr3_aa: CSVEDPGTSGSYEQYF
cdr3_nt: TGCAGCGTTGAAGATCCCGGGACTAGCGGATCCTACGAGCAGTACTTC

j_call: TRBJ1-2
clone_size: -
d_call: TRBD1
v_call: TRBV4-1
cdr3_aa: CASSQGWTGTYGYTF
cdr3_nt: TGCGCCAGCAGCCAAGGTTGGACAGGGACCTATGGCTACACCTTC

j_call: TRBJ2-3
clone_size: once
d_call: -
v_call: TRBV15
cdr3_aa: CATSRNGVDTQYF
cdr3_nt: TGTGCCACCAGCCGGAACGGGGTAGATACGCAGTATTTT

j_call: TRBJ2-1
clone_size: -
d_call: -
v_call: TRBV11-2
cdr3_aa: CASSFGVHNEQFF
cdr3_nt: TGTGCCAGCAGCTTCGGAGTGCACAATGAGCAGTTCTTC

j_call: TRBJ2-7
clone_size: few
d_call: TRBD1
v_call: TRBV28
cdr3_aa: CASNPTGNVYEQYF
cdr3_nt: TGTGCCAGCAACCCGACAGGGAATGTCTACGAGCAGTACTTC

j_call: TRBJ2-2
clone_size: once
d_call: -
v_call: TRBV6-6
cdr3_aa: CASIIETGELFF
cdr3_nt: TGTGCCAGCATTATCGAAACCGGGGAGCTGTTTTTT

j_call: TRBJ2-7
clone_size: -
d_call: -
v_call: TRBV6-6
cdr3_aa: CASSQQNPIGHEQYF
cdr3_nt: TGTGCCAGCAGTCAGCAAAATCCCATTGGCCACGAGCAGTACTTC

j_call: TRBJ2-7
clone_size: few
d_call: -
v_call: TRBV29-1
cdr3_aa: CSVEEGPYEQYF
cdr3_nt: TGCAGCGTTGAAGAGGGACCCTACGAGCAGTACTTC

j_call: TRBJ2-5
clone_size: -
d_call: TRBD2
v_call: TRBV2
cdr3_aa: CASSEWRSGGPGETQYF
cdr3_nt: TGTGCCAGCAGTGAATGGCGTAGCGGGGGGCCGGGAGAGACCCAGTACTTC

j_call: TRBJ1-1
clone_size: -
d_call: -
v_call: TRBV6-5
cdr3_aa: CASSYPGRNTEAFF
cdr3_nt: TGTGCCAGCAGTTACCCTGGACGGAACACTGAAGCTTTCTTT

j_call: TRBJ2-1
clone_size: -
d_call: TRBD2
v_call: TRBV12-5
cdr3_aa: CASGGTSSWEQFF
cdr3_nt: TGTGCTAGTGGAGGGACTAGTTCATGGGAGCAGTTCTTC

j_call: TRBJ2-2
clone_size: few
d_call: TRBD2
v_call: TRBV29-1
cdr3_aa: CSVEGLAGGRIGELFF
cdr3_nt: TGCAGCGTTGAAGGGCTAGCGGGGGGACGTATCGGGGAGCTGTTTTTT

j_call: TRBJ2-5
clone_size: few
d_call: TRBD2
v_call: TRBV29-1
cdr3_aa: CSAGTSGRAMETQYF
cdr3_nt: TGCAGCGCAGGGACTAGCGGGAGGGCCATGGAGACCCAGTACTTC

j_call: TRBJ2-7
clone_size: -
d_call: TRBD1
v_call: TRBV27
cdr3_aa: CEGDRSYEQYF
cdr3_nt: TGTGAGGGGGACAGAAGCTACGAGCAGTACTTC

j_call: TRBJ2-7
clone_size: few
d_call: -
v_call: TRBV7-9
cdr3_aa: CASSPSYEQYF
cdr3_nt: TGTGCCAGCAGCCCGAGCTACGAGCAGTACTTC

j_call: TRBJ2-7
clone_size: few
d_call: -
v_call: TRBV29-1
cdr3_aa: CSVVIEGAEQYF
cdr3_nt: TGCAGCGTTGTCATAGAAGGGGCCGAGCAGTACTTC

j_call: TRBJ2-2
clone_size: -
d_call: -
v_call: TRBV29-1
cdr3_aa: CSATGLGTGELFF
cdr3_nt: TGCAGCGCCACAGGCCTAGGGACCGGGGAGCTGTTTTTT

j_call: TRBJ2-7
clone_size: -
d_call: TRBD2
v_call: TRBV30
cdr3_aa: CAWNSAGGEQYF
cdr3_nt: TGTGCCTGGAATTCCGCGGGAGGCGAGCAGTACTTC

j_call: TRBJ2-1
clone_size: few
d_call: -
v_call: TRBV29-1
cdr3_aa: CSVEIRVHEQFF
cdr3_nt: TGCAGCGTTGAGATCAGGGTCCATGAGCAGTTCTTC

j_call: TRBJ1-5
clone_size: few
d_call: -
v_call: TRBV5-1
cdr3_aa: CASSSDSNQPQHF
cdr3_nt: TGCGCCAGCAGCTCGGATAGCAATCAGCCCCAGCATTTT

j_call: TRBJ1-5
clone_size: few
d_call: -
v_call: TRBV5-6
cdr3_aa: CASSFSSSQPQHF
cdr3_nt: TGTGCCAGCAGCTTTTCGTCGTCTCAGCCCCAGCATTTT

j_call: TRBJ2-3
clone_size: -
d_call: TRBD2
v_call: TRBV30
cdr3_aa: CAWSVGAGDSDTQYF
cdr3_nt: TGTGCCTGGAGTGTCGGAGCGGGGGATTCAGATACGCAGTATTTT

j_call: TRBJ2-1
clone_size: -
d_call: TRBD2
v_call: TRBV29-1
cdr3_aa: CSVDPSGGYNEQFF
cdr3_nt: TGCAGCGTTGATCCTAGCGGGGGCTACAATGAGCAGTTCTTC

j_call: TRBJ2-1
clone_size: -
d_call: -
v_call: TRBV27
cdr3_aa: CASSLRGPYNEQFF
cdr3_nt: TGTGCCAGCAGTTTAAGGGGACCATACAATGAGCAGTTCTTC

j_call: TRBJ2-1
clone_size: -
d_call: -
v_call: TRBV7-8
cdr3_aa: CASSLHLLGSDNEQFF
cdr3_nt: TGTGCCAGCAGCTTACACCTTCTTGGGTCTGACAATGAGCAGTTCTTC

j_call: TRBJ2-1
clone_size: -
d_call: TRBD2
v_call: TRBV27
cdr3_aa: CASSLLASGIYNEQFF
cdr3_nt: TGTGCCAGCAGTTTACTGGCTAGCGGGATCTACAATGAGCAGTTCTTC

j_call: TRBJ2-5
clone_size: once
d_call: -
v_call: TRBV27
cdr3_aa: CASSFSIQETQYF
cdr3_nt: TGTGCCAGCAGTTTCTCGATCCAAGAGACCCAGTACTTC

j_call: TRBJ2-4
clone_size: few
d_call: -
v_call: TRBV2
cdr3_aa: CASLPIAKNIQYF
cdr3_nt: TGTGCCAGCCTCCCTATAGCCAAAAACATTCAGTACTTC

j_call: TRBJ1-4
clone_size: -
d_call: -
v_call: TRBV28
cdr3_aa: CATTETNEKLFF
cdr3_nt: TGTGCGACGACAGAAACTAATGAAAAACTGTTTTTT

j_call: TRBJ2-3
clone_size: few
d_call: -
v_call: TRBV29-1
cdr3_aa: CSVYLAASTDTQYF
cdr3_nt: TGCAGCGTTTACCTGGCCGCTAGCACAGATACGCAGTATTTT

j_call: TRBJ1-2
clone_size: -
d_call: -
v_call: TRBV7-2
cdr3_aa: CASSLGQNYGYTF
cdr3_nt: TGTGCCAGCAGCTTAGGACAGAACTATGGCTACACCTTC